This TCR beta chain came from a study of somatic mutations in cytotoxic T cells in rheumatoid arthritis (dated by TCRdb to 2016 to 2017). Some background on the complete study: Sorted V beta1+ cells also underwent TCRB sequencing, and some V beta antibody-stained T-cell populations were flow-sorted at nearly 100% purity on a FACSAria II or Sony SH800. To characterize clonality, the study used TCRB deep sequencing while asking whether somatic mutations are carried by expanded CD8+ T-cell clones in newly diagnosed, untreated rheumatoid arthritis. A total of some 62 rheumatoid arthritis patients and roughly 18 healthy controls underwent TCRB deep sequencing. The median ages of the patient and control groups were essentially identical. Beyond this particular receptor, the publication reports: The expanded CD8+ clones had unknown antigen targets, and not appearing in virus-specific databases did not rule out that they were virus-specific. CD8+ T-cell clonality in rheumatoid arthritis patients was not significantly different from that in age-matched healthy controls. In patients, CD8+ clonality rose with age (Spearman r ~ 0.52), which was not the case in healthy controls. Several identical CD8+ TCRB sequences were found in both blood and synovial fluid, and in about an eighth of the roughly 60 patients the largest CD8+ clone exceeded 20% of CD8+ cells.

Genomic DNA underwent TCRB CDR3 sequencing using the immunoSEQ assay. The study's own analysis went as follows. The analyses included only productive TCRB rearrangements. Defining a clone by its unique TCRB CDR3 sequence, the study calculated clonality as a productive clonality index derived from Shannon entropy. Repertoire overlap between two samples was calculated from the template counts of each clone relative to total templates per sample. V-gene usage from TCRB sequencing and V-gene usage measured by flow cytometry were correlated (Spearman r of 0.6 to 0.7). TCRdb mirrors the immuneACCESS table, restricted to in-frame sequences. Some clones are absent from its copies; in checked studies, under half trace to an unresolved V gene, and the reason for the others is unknown. The V and J calls and clone size are taken from that table; D and trimming were inferred from the DNA. Across this sample there are 15,000 to 20,000 clones, with over 70% seen only once. About 5.4% of the sample rests with the top ten.

With a median age of 56 years (range roughly 20-80) and roughly 60% female, the healthy controls consisted of 20 blood donors whose buffy coats were used. On an AutoMACS, CD4+ and CD8+ cells were isolated via positive magnetic bead selection, and their purity was verified by flow cytometry. Peripheral blood mononuclear cells were isolated by Ficoll-Paque PLUS density gradient separation. Using Nucleospin Tissue or Tissue XS kits, DNA was extracted from CD4-enriched, CD8-enriched or PBMC samples, with quantification by a Qubit 2.0 fluorometer. Remarks on this clone: The target of this receptor is not known. The germline gene is not matched at one end of the junction; a read error may be the cause. Other nucleotide sequences in the sample specify the same CDR3.

The sequence was collected from a man aged 60-69 years in good health. The sample consisted of CD8+ T cells sorted from blood.

The CDR3 reads CASSQGRTAGETQYF. The DNA sequence is as follows: TGCGCTAGCAGCCAAGGCAGGACTGCCGGAGAGACCCAGTACTTC. Recombination connected TRBV4-1 to TRBJ2-5; the D gene is perhaps TRBD2, from 5 matching bases. CDR3 length: 15 amino acids, cysteine to phenylalanine. The kept DNA is CDR3 alone, 45 bases in frame from the first base. The germline V gene provides CDR1 MGHRA and CDR2 YSYEKL.